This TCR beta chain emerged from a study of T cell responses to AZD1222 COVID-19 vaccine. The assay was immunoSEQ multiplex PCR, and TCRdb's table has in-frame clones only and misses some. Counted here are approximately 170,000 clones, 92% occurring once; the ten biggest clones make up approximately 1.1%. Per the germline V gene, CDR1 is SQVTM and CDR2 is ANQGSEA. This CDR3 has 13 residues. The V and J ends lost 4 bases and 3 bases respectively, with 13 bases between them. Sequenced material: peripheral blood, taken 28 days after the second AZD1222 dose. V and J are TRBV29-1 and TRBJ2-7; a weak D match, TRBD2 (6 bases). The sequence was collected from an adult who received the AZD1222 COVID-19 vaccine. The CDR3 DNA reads TGCAGCGTTGGCGGGGCTAGAATCTACGAGCAGTACTTC. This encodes CSVGGARIYEQYF.